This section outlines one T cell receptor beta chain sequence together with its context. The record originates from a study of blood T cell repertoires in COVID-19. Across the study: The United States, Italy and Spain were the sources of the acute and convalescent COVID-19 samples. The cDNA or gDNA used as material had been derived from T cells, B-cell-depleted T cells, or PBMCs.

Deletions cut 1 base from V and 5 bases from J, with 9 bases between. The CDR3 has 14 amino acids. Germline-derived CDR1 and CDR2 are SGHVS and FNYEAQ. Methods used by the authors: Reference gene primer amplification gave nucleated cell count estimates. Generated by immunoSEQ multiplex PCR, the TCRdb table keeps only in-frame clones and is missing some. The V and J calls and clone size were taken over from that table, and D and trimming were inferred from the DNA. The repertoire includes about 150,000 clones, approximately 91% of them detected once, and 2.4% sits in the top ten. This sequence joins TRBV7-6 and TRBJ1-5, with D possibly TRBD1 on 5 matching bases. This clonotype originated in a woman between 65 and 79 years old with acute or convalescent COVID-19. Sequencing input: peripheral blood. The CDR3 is CASSLVGEDQPQHF. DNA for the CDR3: TGTGCCAGCAGCTTAGTAGGGGAGGATCAGCCCCAGCATTTT.